This is a list of T cell receptor beta chains from one sample in a study of blood T cell repertoires in COVID-19. Clones were sequenced by immunoSEQ multiplex PCR, and TCRdb holds only the in-frame ones, with some missing. The sample has 35,000 to 45,000 clones; 80% to 95% are singletons. The sequenced material came from peripheral blood. The source is a woman over 75 with acute or convalescent COVID-19. Each CDR3 is given with its conserved first and last residue. Fields, in order: clone size, J gene, D gene, V gene, CDR3 protein, CDR3 DNA. D genes are given only for firm matches. Rows give clone size only sometimes, using once, few, many, or a class for an expanded clone.

clone_size: -; j_call: TRBJ2-7; d_call: TRBD2; v_call: TRBV6-5; cdr3_aa: CASSPRLAGGGQYF; cdr3_nt: TGTGCCAGCAGCCCCCGACTAGCGGGGGGCGGGCAGTACTTC
clone_size: -; j_call: TRBJ1-2; d_call: -; v_call: TRBV3-1/TRBV3-2; cdr3_aa: CASSQGTGSGYTF; cdr3_nt: TGTGCCAGCAGCCAAGGCACAGGGAGTGGCTACACCTTC
clone_size: -; j_call: TRBJ1-2; d_call: -; v_call: TRBV9; cdr3_aa: CASSATTANYGYTF; cdr3_nt: TGTGCCAGCAGCGCCACGACAGCGAATTATGGCTACACCTTC
clone_size: -; j_call: TRBJ2-2; d_call: TRBD2; v_call: TRBV18; cdr3_aa: CASSPYLAAGPDGELFF; cdr3_nt: TGTGCCAGCTCACCCTACCTAGCGGCGGGGCCGGACGGGGAGCTGTTTTTT
clone_size: -; j_call: TRBJ2-7; d_call: -; v_call: TRBV4-2; cdr3_aa: CASSQEAGRINYEQYF; cdr3_nt: TGTGCCAGCAGCCAAGAGGCAGGGAGGATAAATTACGAGCAGTACTTC
clone_size: -; j_call: TRBJ2-5; d_call: -; v_call: TRBV19; cdr3_aa: CASSIKGQYGVAQYF; cdr3_nt: TGTGCCAGTAGTATAAAAGGACAGTACGGGGTGGCCCAGTACTTC
clone_size: -; j_call: TRBJ1-4; d_call: TRBD1; v_call: TRBV25-1; cdr3_aa: CASSPGTGGVWEKLFF; cdr3_nt: TGTGCCAGCAGCCCCGGGACAGGGGGCGTCTGGGAAAAACTGTTTTTT
clone_size: once; j_call: TRBJ2-7; d_call: TRBD1; v_call: TRBV6-5; cdr3_aa: CASRSGTVYEQYF; cdr3_nt: TGTGCCAGCAGGTCCGGGACAGTTTACGAGCAGTACTTC
clone_size: -; j_call: TRBJ2-7; d_call: -; v_call: TRBV12-3/TRBV12-4; cdr3_aa: CASSFIGVYEQYF; cdr3_nt: TGTGCCAGCAGTTTTATAGGGGTCTACGAGCAGTACTTC
clone_size: -; j_call: TRBJ2-5; d_call: TRBD1; v_call: TRBV7-2; cdr3_aa: CASSLTGYQETQYF; cdr3_nt: TGTGCCAGCAGCTTGACAGGGTACCAAGAGACCCAGTACTTC
clone_size: once; j_call: TRBJ1-5; d_call: -; v_call: TRBV2; cdr3_aa: CASTEQGDNNQPQHF; cdr3_nt: TGTGCCAGCACCGAACAAGGGGATAACAATCAGCCCCAGCATTTT
clone_size: -; j_call: TRBJ1-1; d_call: TRBD1; v_call: TRBV5-1; cdr3_aa: CASRDRENTEAFF; cdr3_nt: TGCGCCAGCAGAGACAGGGAGAACACTGAAGCTTTCTTT
clone_size: -; j_call: TRBJ2-7; d_call: -; v_call: TRBV9; cdr3_aa: CASSVATGEAYEQYF; cdr3_nt: TGTGCCAGCAGCGTAGCTACAGGGGAGGCCTACGAGCAGTACTTC
clone_size: -; j_call: TRBJ2-3; d_call: -; v_call: TRBV5-1; cdr3_aa: CASSLVSGGGDTQYF; cdr3_nt: TGCGCCAGCAGCTTGGTATCGGGGGGCGGGGATACGCAGTATTTT
clone_size: -; j_call: TRBJ2-7; d_call: -; v_call: TRBV7-6; cdr3_aa: CASSLPRGGTPPYEQYF; cdr3_nt: TGTGCCAGCAGCTTACCCCGAGGAGGGACCCCCCCCTACGAGCAGTACTTC
clone_size: -; j_call: TRBJ2-2; d_call: TRBD2; v_call: TRBV7-9; cdr3_aa: CASSLVVERGNTGELFF; cdr3_nt: TGTGCCAGCAGCTTAGTCGTGGAGCGGGGGAACACCGGGGAGCTGTTTTTT
clone_size: -; j_call: TRBJ2-7; d_call: -; v_call: TRBV4-2; cdr3_aa: CASSQGLGGYEQYF; cdr3_nt: TGTGCCAGCAGCCAAGGGCTGGGAGGCTACGAGCAGTACTTC